This is a list of T cell receptor beta chains from one sample in a study of CD8 T cells in seronegative destructive rheumatoid arthritis. Clones were sequenced by immunoSEQ multiplex PCR, and TCRdb holds only the in-frame ones, with some missing. This table has fewer than 5,000 clones, 72% appearing once. Material: CD8+ T cells from blood. The receptors were sampled from a woman aged 50-75 years with seronegative destructive rheumatoid arthritis. Each CDR3 is given with its conserved first and last residue. D genes are given only for firm matches. Size is omitted from some rows. Given values are once, few, many or a class for expanded clones.

v_call	j_call	d_call	clone_size	cdr3_length	cdr3_nt	cdr3_aa
TRBV5-6	TRBJ1-4	NA	NA	15	TGTGCCAGCAGCTCCCTTGGGGGCCGGGGTGAAAAACTGTTTTTT	CASSSLGGRGEKLFF
TRBV7-9	TRBJ2-7	TRBD1	NA	15	TGTGCCAGCAGCTTCCCGGGACAGGGGGTATACGAGCAGTACTTC	CASSFPGQGVYEQYF
TRBV25-1	TRBJ1-2	NA	NA	14	TGTGCCAGCAGTGACCCCACAGAAAACTATGGCTACACCTTC	CASSDPTENYGYTF
TRBV5-1	TRBJ2-7	TRBD1	NA	15	TGCGCCAGCAGCTGGACGACAGGGGGCAACTACGAGCAGTACTTC	CASSWTTGGNYEQYF
TRBV15	TRBJ1-2	TRBD1	NA	18	TGTGCCACCAGCAGAGGGGGGACAGGCCGGAATCCCCTCTATGGCTACACCTTC	CATSRGGTGRNPLYGYTF
TRBV2	TRBJ2-1	NA	NA	16	TGTGCCAGCAGTGTCGACAGGTCGGGCTCCTACAATGAGCAGTTCTTC	CASSVDRSGSYNEQFF
TRBV2	TRBJ1-5	NA	NA	13	TGTGCCAGCAGTGAAGCTATAGGCGCGGCCCAGCATTTT	CASSEAIGAAQHF
TRBV5-6	TRBJ2-5	NA	NA	16	TGTGCCAGCAGCAGGGGAGGCGGGGCCCGAGGTAGGACCCAGTACTTC	CASSRGGGARGRTQYF
TRBV6-5	TRBJ1-1	NA	NA	14	TGTGCCAGCAGTTACTCGATCAGGGGAACTGAAGCTTTCTTT	CASSYSIRGTEAFF
TRBV2	TRBJ2-7	TRBD1	NA	13	TGTGCCAGCAGACCCGACAGGGGCTACGAGCAGTACTTC	CASRPDRGYEQYF
TRBV12-2	TRBJ2-7	NA	NA	17	TGTGCAAGTCGCTTAGCTATTGACATGCATACTCCCTGCGAGCAGTACTTC	CASRLAIDMHTPCEQYF
TRBV7-9	TRBJ2-5	NA	NA	13	TGTGCCAGCAGCCCCCCCCCGAGAGAGACCCAGTACTTC	CASSPPPRETQYF
TRBV5-5	TRBJ2-3	NA	NA	14	TGTGCCAGCAGCTTGGGGTGGGCTACAGATACGCAGTATTTT	CASSLGWATDTQYF
TRBV9	TRBJ2-3	NA	NA	15	TGTGCCAGCACCCTAGGAGGGGCTCTCACAGATACGCAGTATTTT	CASTLGGALTDTQYF
TRBV29-1	TRBJ2-7	TRBD1	NA	11	TGCAGCGCCACAGGGGGTAGCGAGCAGTACTTC	CSATGGSEQYF
TRBV5-5	TRBJ1-3	NA	NA	15	TGTGCCAGCAGCTTGGGAGGCTTCTCTGGAAACACCATATATTTT	CASSLGGFSGNTIYF
TRBV9	TRBJ1-2	TRBD1	NA	15	TGTGCCAGCAGCCCCCGACAGGGTGCTAACTATGGCTACACCTTC	CASSPRQGANYGYTF
TRBV27	TRBJ1-2	NA	NA	14	TGTGCCAGCAGTTTATTAGCAGGGAGGTATGGCTACACCTTC	CASSLLAGRYGYTF
TRBV4-1	TRBJ2-7	TRBD2	NA	15	TGCGCCAGCAGCCAAGGGGGCGGGGGGACGTACGAGCAGTACTTC	CASSQGGGGTYEQYF
TRBV27	TRBJ2-3	NA	NA	16	TGTGCCAGCAGTCAGCTGGGCTTTTCTAGCACAGATACGCAGTATTTT	CASSQLGFSSTDTQYF
TRBV28	TRBJ1-5	TRBD1	NA	16	TGTGCCAGCAGCCTCGGACAGGGGCCTAGCAATCAGCCCCAGCATTTT	CASSLGQGPSNQPQHF
TRBV7-9	TRBJ2-3	NA	once	16	TGTGCCAGCAGCGCGGACTACTACACCTCCACAGATACGCAGTATTTT	CASSADYYTSTDTQYF
TRBV9	TRBJ2-7	TRBD1	NA	17	TGTGCCAGCAGCGTAGGGGACAGGGCCTACCCCTCCTACGAGCAGTACTTC	CASSVGDRAYPSYEQYF
TRBV27	TRBJ2-1	NA	NA	13	TGTGCCAGCAGTCATGAGACCTACAATGAGCAGTTCTTC	CASSHETYNEQFF
TRBV5-4	TRBJ1-2	NA	few	14	TGTGCCAGCAGCTTCAGGGGAGCTAACTATGGCTACACCTTC	CASSFRGANYGYTF
TRBV7-3	TRBJ2-2	TRBD2	few	18	TGTGCCAGCAGCGCCCTGGGACTAGCGGGGGGTCCCACCGGGGAGCTGTTTTTT	CASSALGLAGGPTGELFF
TRBV5-1	TRBJ1-2	NA	NA	14	TGCGCCAGCAGCTTGTCGGGTTTCCGGAATGGCTACACCTTC	CASSLSGFRNGYTF
TRBV19	TRBJ1-2	NA	NA	13	TGTGCCAGTAGCCCGTGGCAGGGTGGTGGCTACACCTTC	CASSPWQGGGYTF
TRBV2	TRBJ2-5	TRBD2	NA	15	TGTGCCAGCAGTGTAGCGGGGGGGCGTAGAGAGACCCAGTACTTC	CASSVAGGRRETQYF
TRBV5-4	TRBJ1-5	NA	once	13	TGTGCCAGCAGCCGGACAGCCAATCAGCCCCAGCATTTT	CASSRTANQPQHF
TRBV7-8	TRBJ1-2	TRBD1	NA	15	TGTGCCAGCAGCCCCGGACAGGGGCCACACTATGGCTACACCTTC	CASSPGQGPHYGYTF
TRBV5-1	TRBJ1-6	TRBD1	once	14	TGCGCCAGCGCCCGGACAGGGCTAAATTCACCCCTCCACTTT	CASARTGLNSPLHF
TRBV27	TRBJ2-1	NA	NA	15	TGTGCCAGCAGTTTATATCGCCAGTCAATCAATGAGCAGTTCTTC	CASSLYRQSINEQFF
TRBV28	TRBJ2-3	TRBD2	NA	15	TGTGCCAGCAGTTTTCCTAGCGGGGGACCAGATACGCAGTATTTT	CASSFPSGGPDTQYF
TRBV29-1	TRBJ1-1	NA	few	17	TGCAGCGTTGAAGGGGTACAGACACCTAATAGAAACACTGAAGCTTTCTTT	CSVEGVQTPNRNTEAFF
TRBV25-1	TRBJ1-2	NA	few	11	TGTGCCAGCGGACCAACAGGAGTCTACACCTTC	CASGPTGVYTF
TRBV6-6	TRBJ1-6	TRBD1	NA	16	TGTGCCAGCAGTTACGGTGGGACAGGCCCTAATTCACCCCTCCACTTT	CASSYGGTGPNSPLHF
TRBV4-1	TRBJ2-4	NA	NA	14	TGCGCCAGCAGCCAAGATATGGGAGCGGGCATTCAGTACTTC	CASSQDMGAGIQYF
TRBV11-1	TRBJ2-5	TRBD1	NA	16	TGTGCCAGCAGCTTAGGGGACAGGATGCCCCAAGAGACCCAGTACTTC	CASSLGDRMPQETQYF
TRBV19	TRBJ2-7	TRBD1	large	14	TGTGCCAGTTCTCCGGGACAGTCGACCTACGAGCAGTACTTC	CASSPGQSTYEQYF
TRBV27	TRBJ1-6	NA	NA	15	TGTGCCAGCAGTTTATCCCAGGGGTTAGGATCACCCCTCCACTTT	CASSLSQGLGSPLHF
TRBV5-1	TRBJ2-1	TRBD2	NA	13	TGCGCCAGCAGCTCCGGGACTAGCCTTGAGCAGTTCTTC	CASSSGTSLEQFF